Each of the 10 T cell receptor beta chains below was sequenced from the same sample in a study of shared clonotypes between healthy human individuals. Only in-frame clones appear in the TCRdb table, and some are missing; sequencing was by immunoSEQ multiplex PCR. The sample includes hundreds of thousands of clones, about 91% of them seen just once. CD8 cells regarded as naive lacked CD45RO, were positively chosen for CCR7, and omitted terminally differentiated effector memory CD45RA+ cells. The sequencing input was naive CD8+ T cells sorted from blood. The receptors originated from a man between 25 and 39 years old in good health.

The genes are TRBV27 and TRBJ2-7; possibly TRBD1 for D (5 bases). CDR1 is MNHEY, CDR2 SMNVEV, per germline (reference sequence). The CDR3 has 14 residues. The ends were cut back, 2 bases at V and 3 bases at J, with 11 bases in the middle. The DNA for the CDR3 is TGTGCCAGCAGTTTAATTGGACATTACTACGAGCAGTACTTC. This encodes CASSLIGHYYEQYF.

The chain uses TRBV27 and TRBJ2-1, with D perhaps TRBD2 (5 bases). The CDR3 spans 12 residues. The germline V gene has CDR1 MNHEY and CDR2 SMNVEV (reference sequence). V was pared by 2 bases and J by 12 bases, with 11 bases between. The DNA for the CDR3 is TGTGCCAGCAGTTTAAGTGCTAGCCGGCAGTTCTTC. Translated: CASSLSASRQFF.

The chain couples TRBV10-2 to TRBJ2-7; TRBD2 agrees at 9 bases. This CDR3 contains 16 residues. Germline CDR1 reads WSHSY; CDR2 reads SAAADI. J was trimmed by 2 bases and V by 5 bases; bases with no gene match: 10. The CDR3 here is CASSPTKASGAYEQYF. In DNA form, the CDR3 reads TGCGCCAGCAGTCCGACTAAGGCTAGCGGGGCCTACGAGCAGTACTTC.

Concerning this clone: Germline and junction disagree at one end, which may indicate a read error. The chain has TRBV7-9 and TRBJ2-3; D gene ambiguous. Germline lookup yields CDR1 SEHNR and CDR2 FQNEAQ (reference sequence). This CDR3 is 13 amino acids long. CDR3 protein: CASSSPWEDAVDF. DNA of the CDR3: TGTGCCAGCAGCTCGCCATGGGAAGACGCAGTGGATTTT.

This chain uses TRBV11-2 with TRBJ2-1, with D hard to call. This CDR3 region has 12 residues. Trimming took off 1 base at V and 9 bases at J, with 7 bases between the two ends. The germline gives CDR1 SGHAT, CDR2 FQNNGV. The DNA of the CDR3 is TGTGCCAGCAGCTTAGGGGCCCCTGAGCAGTTCTTC. Amino acids: CASSLGAPEQFF.

The chain employs TRBV27 and TRBJ2-1, with 8 bases identical to TRBD2. This CDR3 has 15 amino acids. Germline loops: CDR1 MNHEY, CDR2 SMNVEV (reference sequence). With 2 bases clipped from V and 6 bases from J, the junction kept 6 bases outside the gene matches. In DNA, the CDR3 is TGTGCCAGCAGTTTAGCGGGACTAGTAGTCAATGAGCAGTTCTTC. Protein product: CASSLAGLVVNEQFF.

The V and J genes are TRBV9 and TRBJ2-2; tentatively, D is TRBD1 (6 bases). Trimming took off 1 base at V and 0 bases at J, with 7 bases between the two ends. The CDR3 extends over 15 amino acids. Per germline, CDR1 SGDLS and CDR2 YYNGEE. The CDR3: CASSVRTANTGELFF. CDR3 coding DNA: TGTGCCAGCAGCGTAAGGACAGCGAACACCGGGGAGCTGTTTTTT.

This chain connects TRBV18 to TRBJ2-1, with D perhaps TRBD2 (6 bases). V gave up 3 bases and J gave up 7 bases, with 13 bases separating them. The germline V gene encodes CDR1 KGHSH and CDR2 LQKENI. The CDR3 sequence is 14 residues long. This CDR3 reads CASSPTGEWNEQFF. CDR3 bases: TGTGCCAGCTCACCTACGGGAGAATGGAATGAGCAGTTCTTC.

DNA for the CDR3: TGTGCCAGCAGCTTAGCCGACTCGGGGGCCGGCTACACCTTC. It translates to CASSLADSGAGYTF. V usage is TRBV7-8 and J usage is TRBJ1-2, with D possibly TRBD1 on 6 matching bases. The CDR3 is 14 amino acids. Trimming took 0 bases from V and 8 from J, leaving 13 bases between them. CDR1 SGHVS and CDR2 FQNEAQ come from the germline V gene.

The V call is TRBV28, the J call TRBJ2-7; 9 nucleotides agree with TRBD1. Germline assignment: CDR1 MDHEN and CDR2 SYDVKM. The CDR3 has 15 residues. With V trimmed by 2 bases and J by 12 bases, 14 bases remained unmatched. This chain's CDR3 is CASSLTGTGTPSPYF. CDR3 bases: TGTGCCAGCAGTTTAACCGGGACAGGGACGCCTTCACCGTACTTC.